This is a list of T cell receptor beta chains from one sample in a study of shared clonotypes between healthy human individuals. Produced via immunoSEQ multiplex PCR; TCRdb's table is partial and in-frame only. The profile covers some 1,900,000 clones, with approximately 95% appearing a single time and around 1.2% taken by the ten largest. Sequenced sample: naive CD8+ T cells sorted from blood. All receptors come from a man aged 18 to 35 in good health. CDR3s include the opening cysteine and the closing phenylalanine or tryptophan.

TRBV7-9,TRBJ2-1,CASSPTGLAEYNEQFF
TRBV7-9,TRBJ2-7,CASSLTQDEQYF
TRBV7-9,TRBJ2-3,CASSLGAFSTDTQYF
TRBV25-1,TRBJ1-5,CASSGTEGSGPQHF
TRBV2,TRBJ2-3,CASSEPHTGTDTQYF
TRBV5-6,TRBJ2-7,CASSWAGREYEQYF
TRBV27,TRBJ2-1,CASAFGTSSGNEQFF
TRBV19,TRBJ2-7,CASSMGSLGEQYF
TRBV19,TRBJ2-7,CASSSSGSSSYEQYF
TRBV7-9,TRBJ1-1,CASSFEDYTEAFF
TRBV6-5,TRBJ2-3,CASSYSFLPLGDTQYF
TRBV27,TRBJ2-5,CASSLTLPAGGDETQYF
TRBV19,TRBJ2-7,CASSIESGPRNF
TRBV9,TRBJ1-2,CASSGTTGRGYTF
TRBV23-1,TRBJ2-7,CASSQSTAPYEQYF
TRBV11-2,TRBJ2-7,CASSLVGQDYEQYF
TRBV10-3,TRBJ2-7,CAISMGQAIYEQYF
TRBV30,TRBJ2-7,CAWAAVGNSGEQYF
TRBV27,TRBJ1-5,CASSLRGSNQPQHF
TRBV7-9,TRBJ2-2,CASSLLAGGLTGELFF
TRBV9,TRBJ2-3,CASSTWTSTDTQYF
TRBV11-2,TRBJ1-1,CASGPDAGESAFF
TRBV11-2,TRBJ2-1,CASSATPNEQFF
TRBV4-1,TRBJ2-7,CASSQAQTVGSSYEQYF